This T cell receptor (beta chain) came from a study of blood T cells in healthy people across ages. Overall study findings and caveats: TCR beta diversity correlated strongly with naive T cell percentage.

Sample-barcoded 5' priming and a J-beta primer mix drove a second PCR of about 7 to 12 cycles. One entry per CDR3 protein results from TCRdb running MiXCR on the 5' RACE reads. Of hundreds of thousands of distinct CDR3 sequences in the sample, roughly 44% are singletons; the top ten hold about 21%. For this clonotype: The antigen remains unidentified.

CDR1 SGHAT and CDR2 FQNNGV come from the germline V gene. The CDR3 totals 21 residues. V was clipped by 4 bases and J by 5 bases; unmatched bases: 26. The sample was blood. This clonotype originated in a man aged 55 to 69 in good health. This sequence joins TRBV11-2 and TRBJ2-5; 9 bases agree with TRBD2. This CDR3 reads CASSSLSPAGGLTTQGETQYF. The DNA of the CDR3 is TGTGCCAGCAGCTCCCTCTCCCCAGCGGGGGGCCTTACGACTCAAGGGGAGACCCAGTACTTC.